Presented here are 14 T cell receptor beta chains from one specimen sequenced in a study of cytomegalovirus exposure and HLA in healthy donors (dated 2017 in TCRdb). The library was built by means of the immunoSEQ multiplex PCR assay. The multiplex PCR relied on a mix of 60 forward primers for TCR Vbeta segments and 13 reverse primers for TCR Jbeta segments. As stored in TCRdb, this immuneACCESS dataset retains in-frame rearrangements with V and J assigned. A fraction of the clones does not appear; measured against another copy, unresolved V genes explain less than half of the discrepancy, and the remainder lacks a known reason. Within this sample are some 200,000 clones, with approximately 80% of them counted one time only. In total, the top ten clones hold about 2.5% of the sample. Material for sequencing was PBMCs. These receptors originate from a woman between 50 and 59 years old in good health and CMV-seronegative.

Regarding this clone: The identical CDR3 is also encoded by other nucleotide sequences in the sample. V and J are TRBV7-2 and TRBJ2-1, with 11 nucleotides matching TRBD2. The V gene's germline CDR1 is SGHTA and CDR2 FQGNSA. V lost 4 bases and J lost 4; bases outside the gene matches: 3. The CDR3 runs to 15 residues. CDR3 sequence (DNA): TGTGCCAGCAGCTCGACTAGCGGGGTTTACAATGAGCAGTTCTTC. Its protein is CASSSTSGVYNEQFF.

The V and J genes are TRBV7-9 and TRBJ1-6, with 8 nucleotides matching TRBD1. Trimming cost V 6 bases and J 7 bases; bases outside gene matches: 8. Germline V lookup: CDR1 SEHNR, CDR2 FQNEAQ (reference sequence). The CDR3 runs to 15 residues. The CDR3 protein is CASSEDRAANSPLHF. The CDR3 DNA follows: TGTGCCAGCAGTGAGGACAGGGCGGCAAATTCACCCCTCCACTTT.

This clone has just one count. The rearrangement uses TRBV6-1 and TRBJ2-1; 13 bases agree with TRBD2. Germline V gives CDR1 MNHNS, CDR2 SASEGT. CDR3 length: 15 amino acids. The V gene end was trimmed by 5 bases and the J gene end by 8 bases; junction bases not matched to a gene: 6. CDR3 nucleotide sequence: TGTGCCAGCAGTCGACTAGCGGGAGGCCCGCATGAGCAGTTCTTC. Translated: CASSRLAGGPHEQFF.

This clone has only a few counts. The V gene is TRBV6-6, the J gene TRBJ2-7; 7 bases map to TRBD1. The germline V gene encodes CDR1 MNHNY and CDR2 SVGAGI (reference sequence). The CDR3 loop spans 16 amino acids. With V trimmed by 4 bases and J by 3 bases, 12 bases remained unmatched. The CDR3 DNA reads TGTGCCAGCAGTTCGGGACAGACTCAACCCCACTACGAGCAGTACTTC. It is translated as CASSSGQTQPHYEQYF.

The V and J genes are TRBV7-8 and TRBJ1-2; D is perhaps TRBD1 (6 bases). The CDR3 consists of 14 residues. Trimming left V 1 base short and J 4 bases short, with 10 bases between. CDR1 and CDR2 from the germline V gene are SGHVS and FQNEAQ. CDR3 loop: CASSLGDTSYGYTF. In DNA form, the CDR3 reads TGTGCCAGCAGCTTAGGGGACACGAGCTATGGCTACACCTTC.

The chain uses TRBV19 and TRBJ2-3, with 14 bases matching TRBD2. The germline V gene encodes CDR1 LNHDA and CDR2 SQIVND (reference sequence). V shed 4 bases, J shed 0 bases, and the junction held 3 bases outside the gene matches. There are 17 residues in the CDR3. CDR3 bases: TGTGCCAGTAGTACCCGACTAGCGGGAGGGAGCACAGATACGCAGTATTTT. Its protein is CASSTRLAGGSTDTQYF.

The rearrangement links TRBV15 to TRBJ2-7; 10 nucleotides align to TRBD1. This CDR3 spans 14 amino acids. Germline V gene lookup returns CDR1 LNHNV and CDR2 YYDKDF (reference sequence). J was trimmed by 8 bases and V by 3 bases; bases with no gene match: 7. The chain's CDR3 is CATSSRDRGTKQYF. The CDR3 nucleotides are TGTGCCACCAGCAGCCGGGACAGGGGTACGAAGCAGTACTTC.

This sequence joins TRBV25-1 and TRBJ2-3, with 12 bases aligning to TRBD2. This CDR3 region has 16 residues. With 3 bases clipped from V and 1 base from J, the junction kept 2 bases outside the gene matches. Germline lookup yields CDR1 MGHDK and CDR2 SYGVNS. The CDR3 DNA reads as TGTGCCAGCAGTGACCTAGCGGGAGGGGGCACAGATACGCAGTATTTT. It translates to CASSDLAGGGTDTQYF.

This chain links TRBV28 with TRBJ1-5, with TRBD1 identical over 7 bases. CDR3 size: 15 residues. The germline V gene encodes CDR1 MDHEN and CDR2 SYDVKM. V was pared by 6 bases and J by 2 bases, with 7 bases of the junction left unmatched. The CDR3 sequence: CASSLRGQGNQPQHF. CDR3 in DNA: TGTGCCAGCAGCTTACGCGGACAGGGCAATCAGCCCCAGCATTTT.

The chain couples TRBV6-5 to TRBJ2-2; 11 positions agree with TRBD2. CDR1 MNHEY and CDR2 SVGAGI come from the germline V gene. This CDR3 is built from 15 residues. The J segment lost 9 bases and the V segment lost 6 bases, leaving 9 bases of the junction unmatched. CDR3 DNA sequence: TGTGCCAGCAGCGCCACTAGCGGGAGAGATCGGGAGCTGTTTTTT. Amino acids: CASSATSGRDRELFF.

The chain uses TRBV27 and TRBJ2-2; 13 bases are a match to TRBD2. V shed 3 bases and J 0 bases; nucleotides not matched to a gene: 13. The V gene's germline CDR1 is MNHEY and CDR2 SMNVEV (reference sequence). The CDR3 totals 21 residues. The CDR3 coding sequence is TGTGCCAGCAGTTTTTTCCCCCCGGGACTAGCGGGGACCTCGAACACCGGGGAGCTGTTTTTT. The encoded protein is CASSFFPPGLAGTSNTGELFF.

The rearrangement joins TRBV28 to TRBJ1-4; D is undetermined. CDR1 MDHEN and CDR2 SYDVKM come from the germline V gene. CDR3 size: 14 residues. V was clipped by 6 bases and J by 8 bases, with 16 bases between them. The CDR3 sequence: CASSGSGLGEKLFF. The CDR3 coding sequence is TGTGCCAGCAGCGGCAGTGGGCTCGGAGAAAAACTGTTTTTT.

This clone was recorded a few times. This chain connects TRBV30 to TRBJ1-6; no clear D. The CDR3 is 14 amino acids. Trimming cost V 3 bases and J 6 bases, with 12 bases left between them. Germline V gene lookup returns CDR1 GTSNPN and CDR2 SVGIG (reference sequence). CDR3 sequence: CAWRGPLSNSPLHF. The CDR3 DNA sequence: TGTGCCTGGAGGGGCCCTCTATCTAATTCACCCCTCCACTTT. The full variable domain, its missing parts supplied by reference TRBV30 and TRBJ1-6, is SQTIHQWPATLVQPVGSPLSLECTVEGTSNPNLYWYRQAAGRGLQLLFYSVGIGQISSEVPQNLSASRPQDRQFILSSKKLLLSDSGFYLCAWRGPLSNSPLHFGNGTRLTVT.

The V and J genes are TRBV5-6 and TRBJ1-1, with TRBD1 identical over 8 bases. Germline V CDR1 and CDR2: SGHDT, YYEEEE. The CDR3 is 18 residues long. V shed 4 bases, J shed 0 bases, and the junction held 14 bases outside the gene matches. The CDR3: CASSGTGQVFSMNTEAFF. In DNA, the CDR3 is TGTGCCAGCAGCGGGACGGGACAGGTCTTCTCTATGAACACTGAAGCTTTCTTT. The entire variable domain, with the rest obtained from reference TRBV5-6 and TRBJ1-1, is as follows: DAGVTQSPTHLIKTRGQQVTLRCSPKSGHDTVSWYQQALGQGPQFIFQYYEEEERQRGNFPDRFSGHQFPNYSSELNVNALLLGDSALYLCASSGTGQVFSMNTEAFFGQGTRLTVV.